This T cell receptor beta chain derives from a study of blood T cell repertoires in COVID-19 (dated by TCRdb to about 2020). Looking at the study overall: Samples from collaborators originated in the United States, Italy and Spain and spanned both the acute and convalescent phases of COVID-19. The material from the prospective study consisted of cDNA or gDNA derived from T cells, B-cell-depleted T cells, or PBMCs. The dataset comprised deeply sampled blood TCRbeta repertoires from subjects exposed to, actively infected with, or recovered from COVID-19. The repertoires were released in a freely available public database meant as a resource for research on the immune response to SARS-CoV-2. Samples were obtained from the ongoing ImmuneRACE study (first 160 participants) and from about 1,300 subjects provided by 6 global collaborators. The sample metadata nearly always contained a de-identified subject ID, COVID-19 status, age in years and sex. Where available, HLA class I and class II types were obtained from metadata supplied by the sample provider rather than from assay-based typing.

The CDR3 covers 16 residues, taking in both the cysteine and the phenylalanine. Only CDR3 DNA remains: 48 bases, in frame from the first base. At the junction V is shortened by 0 bases and J by 2 bases, with 11 bases in between. From a lookup of the germline V gene, CDR1 and CDR2 are MGHRA and YSYEKL. The immunoSEQ Assay, a bias-controlled multiplex PCR, was used to amplify TCRbeta CDR3 regions from genomic DNA. Processing in the source paper ran as follows. Within the assay, amplification of reference gene primers was used to estimate how many nucleated cells each sample contained. To quantify the absolute abundance of each unique TCRbeta CDR3 rearrangement, sequence reads were collapsed and filtered. For each sample, productive Simpson clonality was calculated as the square root of Simpson's diversity index over productive rearrangements. Held by TCRdb, this immuneACCESS table contains in-frame sequences only and omits some clones. Under half of the omission traces to an unresolved V gene where checked; the cause of the rest is unknown. V and J calls and clone size are given by that table; D and trimming were obtained from the DNA. The sample yields 62,000 or so clones; 65% to 90% were counted once. Under 1.5% of the sample rests with the top ten.

Note on this clone: This receptor's antigen is unknown. One base away there is no much larger clone; base qualities are not given.

Findings and caveats that apply to the study as a whole: The quantity of clinical and demographic metadata differed by source and by participant and was supplied without curation.

Collaborating institutions collected whole blood in K2EDTA tubes following their own protocols. For TCRbeta analysis, collaborators shipped samples as frozen whole blood, isolated PBMCs, or DNA extracted from either of those sample types. The chain uses TRBV4-1 and TRBJ2-1; the D gene cannot be resolved reliably. Sequencing used peripheral blood. The TCR originated in a woman aged 55-70 years with acute or convalescent COVID-19. The DNA is as follows: TGCGCCAGCAGCCAAGAGGTCCTACCCGCCTACAATGAGCAGTTCTTC. This is translated as CASSQEVLPAYNEQFF.